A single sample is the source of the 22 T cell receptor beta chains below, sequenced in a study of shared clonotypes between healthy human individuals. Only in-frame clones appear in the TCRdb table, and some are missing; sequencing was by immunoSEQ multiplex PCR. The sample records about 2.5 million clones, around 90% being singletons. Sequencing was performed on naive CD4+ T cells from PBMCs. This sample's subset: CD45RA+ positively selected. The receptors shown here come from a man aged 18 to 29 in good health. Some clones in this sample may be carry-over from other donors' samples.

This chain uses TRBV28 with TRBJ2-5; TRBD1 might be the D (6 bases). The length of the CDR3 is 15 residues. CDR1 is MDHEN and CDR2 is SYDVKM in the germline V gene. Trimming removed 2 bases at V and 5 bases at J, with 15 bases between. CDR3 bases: TGTGCCAGCAGTTTACCCGGACAGTTGTCGGAGACCCAGTACTTC. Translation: CASSLPGQLSETQYF.

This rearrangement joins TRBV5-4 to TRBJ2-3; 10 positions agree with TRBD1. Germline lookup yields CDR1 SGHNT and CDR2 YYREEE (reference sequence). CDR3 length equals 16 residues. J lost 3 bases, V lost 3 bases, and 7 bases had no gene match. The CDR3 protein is CASSSLGQGVTDTQYF. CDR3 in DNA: TGTGCCAGCAGCTCTCTCGGACAGGGGGTAACAGATACGCAGTATTTT.

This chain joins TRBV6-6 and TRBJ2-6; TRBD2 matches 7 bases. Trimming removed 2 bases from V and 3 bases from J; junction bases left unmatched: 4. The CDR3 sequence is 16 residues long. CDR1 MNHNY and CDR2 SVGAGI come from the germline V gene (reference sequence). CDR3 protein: CASSYTIAGGANVLTF. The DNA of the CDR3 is TGTGCCAGCAGTTACACCATAGCGGGTGGGGCCAACGTCCTGACTTTC.

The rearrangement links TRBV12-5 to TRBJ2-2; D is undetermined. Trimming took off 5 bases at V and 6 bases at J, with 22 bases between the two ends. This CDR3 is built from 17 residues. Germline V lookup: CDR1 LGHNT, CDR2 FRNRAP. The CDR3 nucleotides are TGTGCTAGTGGTGCCGAATTAGGTCAACCTGGGGCCGGGGAGCTGTTTTTT. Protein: CASGAELGQPGAGELFF.

CDR3 nucleotide sequence: TGTGCCAGCAGTTCGGGACATTCCTACGAGCAGTACTTC. As protein: CASSSGHSYEQYF. The chain employs TRBV6-6 and TRBJ2-7; tentative D call: TRBD1 (6 bases). Trimming left V 4 bases short and J 1 base short, with 8 bases between. The CDR3 extends over 13 amino acids. Germline assignment: CDR1 MNHNY and CDR2 SVGAGI (reference sequence).

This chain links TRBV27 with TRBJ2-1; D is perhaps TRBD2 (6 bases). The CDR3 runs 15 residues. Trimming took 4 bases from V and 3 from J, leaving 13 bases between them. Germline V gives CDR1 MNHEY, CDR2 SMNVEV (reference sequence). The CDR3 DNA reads TGTGCCAGCAGTTCTAGCGCATTAGACTACAATGAGCAGTTCTTC. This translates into CASSSSALDYNEQFF.

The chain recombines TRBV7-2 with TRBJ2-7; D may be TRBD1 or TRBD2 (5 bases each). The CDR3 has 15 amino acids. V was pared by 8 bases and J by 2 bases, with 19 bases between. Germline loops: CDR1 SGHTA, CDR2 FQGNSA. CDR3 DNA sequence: TGTGCCAGCCGCCCCACCGGGACGGGGACCTACGAGCAGTACTTC. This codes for CASRPTGTGTYEQYF. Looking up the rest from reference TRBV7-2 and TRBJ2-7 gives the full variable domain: GAGVSQSPSNKVTEKGKDVELRCDPISGHTALYWYRQSLGQGLEFLIYFQGNSAPDKSGLPSDRFSAERTGGSVSTLTIQRTQQEDSAVYLCASRPTGTGTYEQYFGPGTRLTVT.

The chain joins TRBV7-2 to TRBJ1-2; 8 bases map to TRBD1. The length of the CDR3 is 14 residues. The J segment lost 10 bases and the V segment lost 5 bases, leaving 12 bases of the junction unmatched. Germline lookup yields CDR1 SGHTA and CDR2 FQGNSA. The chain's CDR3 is CASSTGTGGVYYTF. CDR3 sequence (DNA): TGTGCCAGCAGCACAGGGACAGGTGGAGTTTACTACACCTTC.

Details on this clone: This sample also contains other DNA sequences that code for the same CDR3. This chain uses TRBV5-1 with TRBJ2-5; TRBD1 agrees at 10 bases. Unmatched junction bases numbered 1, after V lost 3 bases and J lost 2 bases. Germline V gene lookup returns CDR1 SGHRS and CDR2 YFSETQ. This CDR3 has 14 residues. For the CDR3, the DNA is TGCGCCAGCAGCTCGGGACAGGGGCAAGAGACCCAGTACTTC. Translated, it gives CASSSGQGQETQYF.

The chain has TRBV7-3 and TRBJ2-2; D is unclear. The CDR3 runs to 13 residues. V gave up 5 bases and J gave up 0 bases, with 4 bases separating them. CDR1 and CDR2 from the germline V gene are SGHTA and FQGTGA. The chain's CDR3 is CASSRANTGELFF. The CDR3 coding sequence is TGTGCCAGCAGCCGCGCGAACACCGGGGAGCTGTTTTTT.

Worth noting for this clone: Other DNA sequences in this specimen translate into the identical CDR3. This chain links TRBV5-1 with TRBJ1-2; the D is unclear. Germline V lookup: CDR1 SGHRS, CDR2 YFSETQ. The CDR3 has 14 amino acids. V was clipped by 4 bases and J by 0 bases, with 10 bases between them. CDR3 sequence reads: CASSLEGANYGYTF. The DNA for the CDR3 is TGCGCCAGCAGCCTCGAGGGAGCTAACTATGGCTACACCTTC.

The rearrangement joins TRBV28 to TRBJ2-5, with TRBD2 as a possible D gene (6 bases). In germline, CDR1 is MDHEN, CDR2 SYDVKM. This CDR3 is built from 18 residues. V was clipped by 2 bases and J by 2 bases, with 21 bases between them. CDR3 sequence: CASSLGATGGGVQETQYF. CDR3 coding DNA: TGTGCCAGCAGTTTAGGGGCGACTGGCGGAGGGGTTCAAGAGACCCAGTACTTC.

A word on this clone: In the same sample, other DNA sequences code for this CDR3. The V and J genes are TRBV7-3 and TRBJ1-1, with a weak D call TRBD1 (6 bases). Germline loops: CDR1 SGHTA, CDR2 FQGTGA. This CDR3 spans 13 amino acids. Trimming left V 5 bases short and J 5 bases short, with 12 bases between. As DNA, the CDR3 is TGTGCCAGCAGCCCACAGGGCTGGACTGAAGCTTTCTTT. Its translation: CASSPQGWTEAFF.

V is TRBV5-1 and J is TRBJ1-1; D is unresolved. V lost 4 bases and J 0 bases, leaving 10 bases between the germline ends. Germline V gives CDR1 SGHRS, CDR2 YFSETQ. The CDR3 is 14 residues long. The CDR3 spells CASSIRLMNTEAFF. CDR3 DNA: TGCGCCAGCAGCATACGACTCATGAACACTGAAGCTTTCTTT.

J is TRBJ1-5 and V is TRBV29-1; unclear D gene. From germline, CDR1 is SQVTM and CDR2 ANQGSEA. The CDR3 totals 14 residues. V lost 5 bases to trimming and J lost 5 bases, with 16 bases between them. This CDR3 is CSVKAGGDYQPQHF. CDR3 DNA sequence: TGCAGCGTTAAAGCCGGAGGAGATTATCAGCCCCAGCATTTT.

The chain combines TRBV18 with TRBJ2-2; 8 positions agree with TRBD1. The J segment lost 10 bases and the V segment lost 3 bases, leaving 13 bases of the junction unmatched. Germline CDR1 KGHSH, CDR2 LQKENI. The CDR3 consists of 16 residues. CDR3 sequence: CASSPNPGQAVMELFF. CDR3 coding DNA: TGTGCCAGCTCACCGAATCCGGGACAGGCTGTGATGGAGCTGTTTTTT.

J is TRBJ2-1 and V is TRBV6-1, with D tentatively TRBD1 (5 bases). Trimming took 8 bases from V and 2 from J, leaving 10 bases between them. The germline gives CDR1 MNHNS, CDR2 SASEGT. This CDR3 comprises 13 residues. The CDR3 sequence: CASGAGPYNEQFF. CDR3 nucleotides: TGTGCCAGCGGCGCAGGGCCCTACAATGAGCAGTTCTTC.

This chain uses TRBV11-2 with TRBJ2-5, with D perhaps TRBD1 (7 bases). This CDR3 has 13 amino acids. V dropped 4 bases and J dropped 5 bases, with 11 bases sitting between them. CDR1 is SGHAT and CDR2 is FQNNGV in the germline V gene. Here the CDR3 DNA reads TGTGCCAGCAGCTCTGCAGGGGGGGAGACCCAGTACTTC. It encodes CASSSAGGETQYF. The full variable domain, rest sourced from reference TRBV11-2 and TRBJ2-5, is EAGVAQSPRYKIIEKRQSVAFWCNPISGHATLYWYQQILGQGPKLLIQFQNNGVVDDSQLPKDRFSAERLKGVDSTLKIQPAKLEDSAVYLCASSSAGGETQYFGPGTRLLVL.

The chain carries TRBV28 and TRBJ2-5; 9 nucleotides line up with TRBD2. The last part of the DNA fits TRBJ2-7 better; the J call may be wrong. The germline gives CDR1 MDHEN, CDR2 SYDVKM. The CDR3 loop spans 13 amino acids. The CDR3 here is CASGSLPSYEQYF. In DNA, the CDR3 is TGTGCTAGCGGGAGTCTACCTTCCTACGAGCAGTACTTC.

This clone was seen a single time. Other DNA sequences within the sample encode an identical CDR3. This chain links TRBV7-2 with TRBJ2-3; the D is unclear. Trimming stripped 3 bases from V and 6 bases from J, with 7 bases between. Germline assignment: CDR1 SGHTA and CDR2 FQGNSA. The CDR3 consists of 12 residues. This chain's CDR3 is CASSLTRDTQYF. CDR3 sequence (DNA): TGTGCCAGCAGCTTGACGCGCGATACGCAGTATTTT.

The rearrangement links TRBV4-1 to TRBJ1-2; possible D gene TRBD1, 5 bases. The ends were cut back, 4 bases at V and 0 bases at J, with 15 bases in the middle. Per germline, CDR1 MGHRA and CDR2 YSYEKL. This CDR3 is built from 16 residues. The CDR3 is CASSPTGAGSNYGYTF. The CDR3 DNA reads TGCGCCAGCAGCCCTACCGGGGCGGGATCTAACTATGGCTACACCTTC.

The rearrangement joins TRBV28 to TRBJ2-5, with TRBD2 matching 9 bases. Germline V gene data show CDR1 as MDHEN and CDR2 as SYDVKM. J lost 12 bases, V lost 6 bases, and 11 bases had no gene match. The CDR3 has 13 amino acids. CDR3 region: CASRTPGTSLEYF. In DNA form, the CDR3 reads TGTGCCAGCAGGACACCCGGGACTAGCTTGGAGTACTTC.